The entry below gives a single TCR beta chain sequence along with its context. Its target antigen remains unknown. No base qualities exist here, and no much larger clone lies one base off it. The sample's time point label, in plain terms: about 28 days (+/-7) after the second vaccine dose. AZD1222 recipients with second doses at about 4 weeks or about 12 weeks were pooled, because spike-specific TCR depth and breadth did not differ between schedules. The vaccinee samples were drawn from two UK trials, COV001 and COV002, one of which was a single-blind randomized controlled phase 2/3 trial testing AZD1222 (ChAdOx1 nCoV-19) in healthy adults. For TCRbeta chain sequencing, PBMC samples were collected from trial participants at day 0 and at day 28 after the second dose. The CDR3 regions of human TCRbeta chains were analyzed by immunosequencing. The source study handled its data this way. TCRs in the repertoires were matched against a reference library of SARS-CoV-2-specific TCRs that had been generated with the MIRA antigen-specificity platform. Breadth was defined as the fraction of unique TCRs that were SARS-CoV-2-associated. Depth was defined as the fraction of total T cells that were SARS-CoV-2-associated. Using the MIRA data, each spike-specific TCR was mapped to the spike region that the TCR reacts to and placed in a CD4 or CD8 class. Log10-transformed breadth and depth values were compared by one-way ANOVA with Sidak's multiple comparisons tests. As stored in TCRdb, this immuneACCESS dataset retains in-frame rearrangements with V and J assigned. A fraction of the clones does not appear; measured against another copy, unresolved V genes explain less than half of the discrepancy, and the remainder lacks a known reason. V and J calls and clone size are those listed in that table; D and trimming were worked out from the DNA. Within this sample are 150,000 to 200,000 clones, with about 93% of them counted one time only. The top ten clonotypes cover 1.9% of the sample.

Its CDR3 holds 16 amino acids, cysteine through phenylalanine. Only the CDR3 DNA is retained, 48 bases long and in frame from the first base. V is pared back by 0 bases and J by 4 bases, with 13 bases lying between the germline termini. The germline V gene sets CDR1 to SGHRS and CDR2 to YFSETQ. This entry is derived from a study of T cell responses to AZD1222 COVID-19 vaccine (dated by TCRdb to about 2021). At the level of the whole study: TCR sequencing covered fewer than 250 trial participants: 200 to 220 given two doses of AZD1222 and about 26 given two doses of MenACWY control vaccine. Trial participants were enrolled into age subgroups of 18-55, 56-69 and 70-plus years, which contained 148, 28 and 57 TCR-sequenced participants, respectively.

The paper as a whole reports these results and caveats: Reportedly, almost half of the unique spike-specific TCRs recognized epitopes lying outside the regions that are mutated in the B.1.351 and B.1.1.7 variants. Conclusions about previously exposed vaccinees are limited because only five to seven AZD1222 recipients were SARS-CoV-2 seropositive at baseline. Vaccine-associated CD4 TCRs spanned the whole spike protein, with dominant responses in regions 160-218 and 743-854. Most participants were white British and females outnumbered males, and the authors suggested that clonal diversity may have been underestimated. Spike-specific TCR breadth and depth rose significantly after two AZD1222 doses compared with day 0 and with MenACWY recipients. The 56-69-year group was small, and its depth increase did not reach significance, likely because of low power. No day 14 peak-response samples were available, so repertoires were characterized only after the peak T cell response.

This sample comprised peripheral blood, obtained 28 days after the second AZD1222 dose. The receptor chain draws on TRBV5-1 and TRBJ1-4; TRBD1 is a weak D gene call, 5 bases matching. This sequence was found in an adult who received the AZD1222 COVID-19 vaccine. The nucleotide sequence reads as follows: TGCGCCAGCAGCTTGGGGGGCCGAAGCGTTAATGAAAAACTGTTTTTT. Its protein product is CASSLGGRSVNEKLFF. Extended through the reference TRBV5-1 and TRBJ1-4 proteins, this CDR3 yields the full variable domain: KAGVTQTPRYLIKTRGQQVTLSCSPISGHRSVSWYQQTPGQGLQFLFEYFSETQRNKGNFPGRFSGRQFSNSRSEMNVSTLELGDSALYLCASSLGGRSVNEKLFFGSGTQLSVL.